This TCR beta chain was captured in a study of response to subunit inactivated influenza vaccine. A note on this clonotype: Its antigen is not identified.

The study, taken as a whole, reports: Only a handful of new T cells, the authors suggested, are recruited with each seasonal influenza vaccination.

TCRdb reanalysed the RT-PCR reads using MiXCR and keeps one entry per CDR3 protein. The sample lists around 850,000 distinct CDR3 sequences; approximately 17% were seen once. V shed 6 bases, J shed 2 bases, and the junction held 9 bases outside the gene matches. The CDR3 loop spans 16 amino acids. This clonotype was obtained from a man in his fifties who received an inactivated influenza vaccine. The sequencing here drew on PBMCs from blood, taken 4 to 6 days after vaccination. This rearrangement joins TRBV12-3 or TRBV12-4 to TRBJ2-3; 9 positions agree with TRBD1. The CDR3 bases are TGTGCCAGCAGACCGGGACAGGGCCAATTCACAGATACGCAGTATTTT. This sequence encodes CASRPGQGQFTDTQYF.